What follows are 10 T cell receptor beta chains derived from one specimen sequenced in a study of blood T cells in healthy people across ages (dated by TCRdb to about 2015). Library creation used 5' RACE. Sequencing relied on an Illumina HiSeq 2500. A second PCR of roughly 7 to 11 cycles was performed with a sample-barcoded 5' primer and a J-beta primer mix. TCRdb passed the public sequencing reads through fastp at Q25 and MiXCR, retaining productive beta sequences. Here each entry gathers all rows of one CDR3 protein and keeps the most common genes and DNA. This sample is represented by over 300,000 distinct CDR3 sequences; 45% to 65% of them were singletons. The ten largest clones represent approximately 51% of the sample. Sequencing was carried out using blood. These receptors were obtained from a man aged 60-69 years in good health.

This clonotype was counted at least ten times. This chain's CDR3 is CSVVRGAVGYGYTF. The CDR3 nucleotides are TGCAGCGTTGTTCGGGGGGCTGTTGGCTATGGCTACACCTTC. The chain recombines TRBV29-1 with TRBJ1-2; weak D call: TRBD1 (6 bases). V lost 4 bases and J lost 4, with 16 bases in between. This CDR3 region has 14 residues. Germline CDR1 and CDR2: SQVTM and ANQGSEA.

J is TRBJ1-1 and V is TRBV7-2; D unclear. The CDR3 has 14 amino acids. V was pared by 4 bases and J by 1 base, with 10 bases between. Looked up from germline, CDR1 is SGHTA and CDR2 is FQGNSA. The DNA for the CDR3 is TGTGCCAGCAGCTACGGACCCGCGAACACTGAAGCTTTCTTT. Encoded protein: CASSYGPANTEAFF.

This clonotype was counted only a few times. The rearrangement joins TRBV28 to TRBJ2-5, with D possibly matching TRBD1 (5 bases). The CDR3 is 14 amino acids. V lost 4 bases to trimming and J lost 5 bases, with 14 bases between them. Germline V gene data show CDR1 as MDHEN and CDR2 as SYDVKM. CDR3 sequence: CASSSTSGLETQYF. CDR3 DNA sequence: TGTGCCAGCAGTTCTACCTCAGGGTTGGAGACCCAGTACTTC.

This chain connects TRBV20-1 to TRBJ2-3; 7 nucleotides match TRBD2. Germline V gives CDR1 DFQATT, CDR2 SNEGSKA (reference sequence). The CDR3 length is 15 residues. With V trimmed by 6 bases and J by 8 bases, 17 bases remained unmatched. The CDR3 DNA is TGCAGTGCGGACAACCGGGACTACCCGCCACGTACGCAGTATTTT. Amino acid sequence: CSADNRDYPPRTQYF.

The chain has TRBV10-2 and TRBJ2-5; 9 bases map to TRBD2. In germline, CDR1 is WSHSY, CDR2 SAAADI. The length of the CDR3 is 14 residues. V lost 6 bases to trimming and J lost 2 bases; unmatched junction nucleotides: 4. CDR3 in amino acids: CASRGGLAQETQYF. The DNA of the CDR3 is TGCGCCAGCAGGGGGGGACTAGCACAAGAGACCCAGTACTTC.

Worth noting for this clonotype: A read error is possible here, since a much larger clone lies one base away. CDR3 sequence reads: CASSVGGPGFKQFF. Written as DNA, the CDR3 is TGTGCCAGCAGCGTGGGAGGACCCGGGTTTAAGCAGTTCTTC. J is TRBJ2-1 and V is TRBV5-5; possible D gene TRBD2, 6 bases. The V end lost 4 bases, the J end lost 11 bases, and 19 bases lay between the germline ends. The CDR3 sequence is 14 residues long. Germline CDR1 and CDR2: SGHKS and YYEKEE (reference sequence).

In this sample, this clonotype turned up a few times. The chain employs TRBV6-6 and TRBJ2-3; 7 bases fit TRBD2. The V segment lost 5 bases and the J segment 2 bases; nucleotides outside the gene matches: 13. CDR1 and CDR2 (germline): MNHNY, SVGAGI (reference sequence). The CDR3 runs to 17 residues. The chain's CDR3 is CASSNQIGTKDTDTQYF. In nucleotides, the CDR3 is TGTGCCAGCAGTAACCAGATCGGGACTAAAGACACAGATACGCAGTATTTT.

The rearrangement uses TRBV2 and TRBJ1-2, with 12 positions matching TRBD1. CDR3 length: 16 amino acids. Germline V gene data show CDR1 as SNHLY and CDR2 as FYNNEI. Losses at the gene ends were 3 bases for V and 4 bases for J; bases not matched to a gene: 6. The CDR3 sequence: CASSDGTGGGSYGYTF. The CDR3 DNA is TGTGCCAGCAGTGACGGGACAGGGGGCGGCAGCTATGGCTACACCTTC.

The V and J genes are TRBV5-1 and TRBJ2-1; 11 nucleotides align to TRBD2. V was pared by 0 bases and J by 6 bases, with 5 bases of the junction left unmatched. Germline V gene lookup returns CDR1 SGHRS and CDR2 YFSETQ. The CDR3 length is 16 residues. CDR3 amino acids: CASSLGVAGGLNEQFF. CDR3 nucleotide sequence: TGCGCCAGCAGCTTGGGTGTAGCGGGAGGGCTCAATGAGCAGTTCTTC.

This clonotype turned up a few times. CDR3 coding DNA: TGCGCCAGCAGCCCAGGCAGGGGCGTCTATGGCTACACCTTC. Its translation is CASSPGRGVYGYTF. V and J are TRBV4-3 and TRBJ1-2; D may be TRBD1 (6 bases). The CDR3 covers 14 residues. The germline gives CDR1 LGHNA, CDR2 YSLEER. Trimming pared 4 bases from V and 4 bases from J, leaving 13 bases between.